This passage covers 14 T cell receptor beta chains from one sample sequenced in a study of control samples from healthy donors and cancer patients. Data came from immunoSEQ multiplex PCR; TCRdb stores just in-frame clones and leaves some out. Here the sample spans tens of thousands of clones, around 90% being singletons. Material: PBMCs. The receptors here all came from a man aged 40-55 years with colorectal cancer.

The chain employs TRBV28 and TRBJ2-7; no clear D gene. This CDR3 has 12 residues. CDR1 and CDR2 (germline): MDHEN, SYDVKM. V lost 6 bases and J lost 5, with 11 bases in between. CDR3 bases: TGTGCCAGCAGCCCTACTCGAAACGAGCAGTACTTC. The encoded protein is CASSPTRNEQYF.

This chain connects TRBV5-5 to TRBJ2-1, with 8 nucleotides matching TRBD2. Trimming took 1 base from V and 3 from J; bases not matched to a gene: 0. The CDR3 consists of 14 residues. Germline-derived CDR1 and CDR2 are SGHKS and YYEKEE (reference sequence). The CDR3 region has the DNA TGTGCCAGCAGCTTGAGCGGGAGCTACAATGAGCAGTTCTTC. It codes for CASSLSGSYNEQFF. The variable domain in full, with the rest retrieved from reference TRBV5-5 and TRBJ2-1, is DAGVTQSPTHLIKTRGQQVTLRCSPISGHKSVSWYQQVLGQGPQFIFQYYEKEERGRGNFPDRFSARQFPNYSSELNVNALLLGDSALYLCASSLSGSYNEQFFGPGTRLTVL.

Here the CDR3 DNA reads TGTGCCAGCAGCTATGATCCTAGGGGAGGACAGGGGGCTTGGGGCTACACCTTC. Amino acids: CASSYDPRGGQGAWGYTF. The chain combines TRBV27 with TRBJ1-2; 11 bases align to TRBD1. The CDR3 loop spans 18 amino acids. Germline CDR1 reads MNHEY; CDR2 reads SMNVEV (reference sequence). Unmatched junction bases numbered 20, after V lost 6 bases and J lost 8 bases.

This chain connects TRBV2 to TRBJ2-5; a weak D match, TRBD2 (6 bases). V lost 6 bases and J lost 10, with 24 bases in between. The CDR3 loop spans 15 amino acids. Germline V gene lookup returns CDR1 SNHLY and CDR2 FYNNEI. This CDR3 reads CASRSTARAGGDQYF. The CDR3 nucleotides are TGTGCCAGCAGATCTACAGCGAGGGCCGGCGGGGACCAGTACTTC.

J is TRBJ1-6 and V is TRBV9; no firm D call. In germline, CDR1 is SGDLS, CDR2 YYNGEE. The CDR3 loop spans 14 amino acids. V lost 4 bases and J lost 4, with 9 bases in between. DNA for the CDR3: TGTGCCAGCAGCCCGACACAGTATAATTCACCCCTCCACTTT. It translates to CASSPTQYNSPLHF.

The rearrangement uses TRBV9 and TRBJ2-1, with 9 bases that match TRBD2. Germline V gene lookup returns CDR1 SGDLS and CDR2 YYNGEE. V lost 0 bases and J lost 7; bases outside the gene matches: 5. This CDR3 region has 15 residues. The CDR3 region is CASSVGASGTNEQFF. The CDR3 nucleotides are TGTGCCAGCAGCGTAGGAGCTAGCGGGACGAATGAGCAGTTCTTC.

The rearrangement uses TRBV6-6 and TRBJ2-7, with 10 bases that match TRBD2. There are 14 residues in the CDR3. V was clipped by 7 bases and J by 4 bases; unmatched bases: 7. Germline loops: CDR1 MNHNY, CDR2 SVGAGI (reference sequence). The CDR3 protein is CASTLKREGYEQYF. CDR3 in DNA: TGTGCCAGCACCCTAAAGCGGGAGGGGTACGAGCAGTACTTC.

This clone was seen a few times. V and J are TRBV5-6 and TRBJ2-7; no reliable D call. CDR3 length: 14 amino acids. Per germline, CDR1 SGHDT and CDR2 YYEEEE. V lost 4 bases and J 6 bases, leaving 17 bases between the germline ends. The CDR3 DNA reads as TGTGCCAGCAGCCTCCGTGGTCCACGGCCCGAGCAGTACTTC. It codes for CASSLRGPRPEQYF.

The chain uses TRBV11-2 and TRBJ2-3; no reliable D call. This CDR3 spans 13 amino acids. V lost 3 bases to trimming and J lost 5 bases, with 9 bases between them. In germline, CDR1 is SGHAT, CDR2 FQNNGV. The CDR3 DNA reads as TGTGCCAGCAGCTTCGTAGCATTAGATACGCAGTATTTT. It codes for CASSFVALDTQYF.

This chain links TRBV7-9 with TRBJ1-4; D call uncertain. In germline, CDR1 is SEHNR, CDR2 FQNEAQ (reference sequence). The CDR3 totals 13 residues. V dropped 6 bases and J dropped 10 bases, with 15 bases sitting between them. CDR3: CASSFGGPGKLFF. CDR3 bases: TGTGCCAGCAGTTTTGGTGGGCCGGGAAAACTGTTTTTT.

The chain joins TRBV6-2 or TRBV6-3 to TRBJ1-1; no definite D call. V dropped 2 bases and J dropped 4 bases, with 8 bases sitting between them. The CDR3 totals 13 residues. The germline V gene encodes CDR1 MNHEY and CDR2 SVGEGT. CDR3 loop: CASSYLGRTEAFF. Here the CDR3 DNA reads TGTGCCAGCAGTTACCTCGGGCGCACTGAAGCTTTCTTT.

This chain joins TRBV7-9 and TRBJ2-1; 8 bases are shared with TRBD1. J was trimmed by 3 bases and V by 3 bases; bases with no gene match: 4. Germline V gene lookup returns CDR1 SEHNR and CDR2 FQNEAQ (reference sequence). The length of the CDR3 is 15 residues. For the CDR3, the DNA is TGTGCCAGCAGCTTGACCGGGACAGGCTACAATGAGCAGTTCTTC. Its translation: CASSLTGTGYNEQFF.

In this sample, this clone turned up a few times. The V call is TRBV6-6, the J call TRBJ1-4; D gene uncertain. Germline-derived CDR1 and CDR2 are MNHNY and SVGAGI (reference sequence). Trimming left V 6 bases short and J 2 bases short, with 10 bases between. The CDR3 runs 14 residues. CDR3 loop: CASSRDGTNEKLFF. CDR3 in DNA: TGTGCCAGCAGCCGCGATGGGACTAATGAAAAACTGTTTTTT.

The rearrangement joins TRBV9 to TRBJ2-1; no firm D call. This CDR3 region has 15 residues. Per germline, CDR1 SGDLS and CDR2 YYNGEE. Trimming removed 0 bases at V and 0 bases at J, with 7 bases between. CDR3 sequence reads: CASSVALSSYNEQFF. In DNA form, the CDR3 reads TGTGCCAGCAGCGTAGCACTTAGCTCCTACAATGAGCAGTTCTTC.